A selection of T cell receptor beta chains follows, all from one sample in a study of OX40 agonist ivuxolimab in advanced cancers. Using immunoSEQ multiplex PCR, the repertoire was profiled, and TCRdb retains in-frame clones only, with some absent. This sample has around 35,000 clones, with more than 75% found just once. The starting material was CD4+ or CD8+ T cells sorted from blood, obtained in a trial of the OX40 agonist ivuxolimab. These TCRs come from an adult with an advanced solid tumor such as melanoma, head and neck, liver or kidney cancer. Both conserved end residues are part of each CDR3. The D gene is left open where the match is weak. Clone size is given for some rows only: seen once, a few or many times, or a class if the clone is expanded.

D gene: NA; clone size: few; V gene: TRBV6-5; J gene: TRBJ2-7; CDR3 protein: CASSYGQGSYEQYF; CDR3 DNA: TGTGCCAGCAGTTACGGGCAGGGGTCCTACGAGCAGTACTTC
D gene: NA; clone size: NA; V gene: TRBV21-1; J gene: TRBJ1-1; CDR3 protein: CASSKSDRQNNTEAFF; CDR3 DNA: TGTGCCAGCAGCAAATCTGACAGACAAAATAACACTGAAGCTTTCTTT
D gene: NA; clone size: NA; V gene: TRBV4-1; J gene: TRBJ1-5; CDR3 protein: CASSARDTHNQPQHF; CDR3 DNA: TGCGCCAGCAGCGCGAGGGACACCCACAATCAGCCCCAGCATTTT
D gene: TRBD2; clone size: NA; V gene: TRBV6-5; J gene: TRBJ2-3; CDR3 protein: CASTLAGGTQDTQYF; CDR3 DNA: TGTGCCAGCACCTTAGCGGGGGGGACGCAGGATACGCAGTATTTT
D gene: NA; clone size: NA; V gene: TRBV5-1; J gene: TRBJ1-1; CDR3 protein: CASSLGSTGLNTEAFF; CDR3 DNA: TGCGCCAGCAGCTTGGGGTCTACCGGATTGAACACTGAAGCTTTCTTT
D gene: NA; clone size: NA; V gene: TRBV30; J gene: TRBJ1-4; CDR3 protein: CAWSGPLLGDEKLFF; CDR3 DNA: TGTGCCTGGAGTGGACCCCTCCTTGGGGATGAAAAACTGTTTTTT
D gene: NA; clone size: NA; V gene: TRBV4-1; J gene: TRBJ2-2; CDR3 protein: CASSQDNTGELFF; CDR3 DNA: TGCGCCAGCAGCCAAGATAACACCGGGGAGCTGTTTTTT
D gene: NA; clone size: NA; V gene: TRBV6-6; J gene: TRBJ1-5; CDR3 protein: CASSYEENQPQHF; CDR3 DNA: TGTGCCAGCAGTTACGAAGAAAATCAGCCCCAGCATTTT
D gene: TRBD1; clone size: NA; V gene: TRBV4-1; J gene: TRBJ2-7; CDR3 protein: CASSDRVSYEQYF; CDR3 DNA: TGCGCCAGCAGCGACAGGGTTTCCTACGAGCAGTACTTC
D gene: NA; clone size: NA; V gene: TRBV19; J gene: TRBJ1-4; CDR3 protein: CASSISDSGQLFF; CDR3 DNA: TGTGCCAGTAGTATCTCAGACAGTGGCCAACTGTTTTTT
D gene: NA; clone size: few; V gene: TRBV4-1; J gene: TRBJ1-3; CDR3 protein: CASSQEDRAGNTIYF; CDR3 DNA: TGCGCCAGCAGCCAAGAAGATCGGGCTGGAAACACCATATATTTT
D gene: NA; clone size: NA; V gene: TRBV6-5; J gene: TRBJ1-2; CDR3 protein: CASRQRETNYGYTF; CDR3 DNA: TGTGCCAGCAGGCAGAGGGAGACTAACTATGGCTACACCTTC
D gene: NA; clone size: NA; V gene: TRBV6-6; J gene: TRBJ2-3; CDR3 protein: CASSYFAGSTDTQYF; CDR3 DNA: TGTGCCAGCAGTTACTTTGCGGGGAGCACAGATACGCAGTATTTT
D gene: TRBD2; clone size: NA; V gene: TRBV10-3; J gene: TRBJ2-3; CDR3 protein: CAISDPTGGAGTDTQYF; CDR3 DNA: TGTGCCATCAGTGACCCCACGGGGGGGGCGGGCACAGATACGCAGTATTTT
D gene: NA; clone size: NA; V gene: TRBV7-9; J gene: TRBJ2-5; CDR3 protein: CASSLGLRVSQETQYF; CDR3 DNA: TGTGCCAGCAGCTTAGGTTTGAGGGTCTCCCAAGAGACCCAGTACTTC
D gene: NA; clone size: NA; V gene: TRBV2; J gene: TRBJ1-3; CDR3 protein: CASRFQGSGNTIYF; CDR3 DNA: TGTGCCAGCAGGTTCCAGGGTTCTGGAAACACCATATATTTT
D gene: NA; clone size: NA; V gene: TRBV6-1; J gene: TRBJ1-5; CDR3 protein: CASSAHKSEGGQPQHF; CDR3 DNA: TGTGCCAGCAGTGCCCACAAATCGGAAGGGGGTCAGCCCCAGCATTTT
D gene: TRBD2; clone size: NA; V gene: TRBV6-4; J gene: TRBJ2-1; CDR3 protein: CASSDSGTSGSNEQFF; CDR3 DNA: TGTGCCAGCAGTGACTCAGGGACTAGCGGCTCCAATGAGCAGTTCTTC
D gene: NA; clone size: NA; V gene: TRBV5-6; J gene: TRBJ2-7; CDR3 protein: CASSFRDHYEQYF; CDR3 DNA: TGTGCCAGCAGCTTCCGAGACCACTACGAGCAGTACTTC
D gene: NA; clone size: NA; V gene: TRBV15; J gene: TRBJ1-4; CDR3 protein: CATSLYHLSRLNEKLFF; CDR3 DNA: TGTGCCACCAGCCTTTATCACTTAAGCAGGTTAAATGAAAAACTGTTTTTT
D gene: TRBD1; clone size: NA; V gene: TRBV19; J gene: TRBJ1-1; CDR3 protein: CASFSRQGRNEAFF; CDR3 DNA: TGTGCCAGTTTTTCTCGACAGGGAAGGAATGAAGCTTTCTTT
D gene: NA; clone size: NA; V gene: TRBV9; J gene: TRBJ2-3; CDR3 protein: CASSVNPGVTTDTQYF; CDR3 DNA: TGTGCCAGCAGCGTAAATCCGGGGGTGACCACAGATACGCAGTATTTT
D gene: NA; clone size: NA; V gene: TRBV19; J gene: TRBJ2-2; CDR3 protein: CASSRKTGELFF; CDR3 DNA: TGTGCCAGTAGTCGGAAAACTGGGGAGCTGTTTTTT
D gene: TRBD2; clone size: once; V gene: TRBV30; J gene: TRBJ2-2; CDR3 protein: CAWTSGVVAGELFF; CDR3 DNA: TGTGCCTGGACAAGCGGGGTAGTCGCCGGGGAGCTGTTTTTT
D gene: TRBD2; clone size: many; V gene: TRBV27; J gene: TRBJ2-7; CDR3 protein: CASSYGTSGAFYEQYF; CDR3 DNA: TGTGCCAGCAGTTATGGGACTAGCGGGGCGTTCTACGAGCAGTACTTC
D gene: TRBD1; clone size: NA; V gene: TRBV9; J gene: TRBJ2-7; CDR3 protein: CASSKRTGGYEQYF; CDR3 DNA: TGTGCCAGCTCCAAGAGGACAGGGGGGTACGAGCAGTACTTC
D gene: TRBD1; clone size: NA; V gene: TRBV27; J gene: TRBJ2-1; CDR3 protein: CASSPSRDSYNEQFF; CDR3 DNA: TGTGCCAGCAGTCCCAGTCGGGACAGCTACAATGAGCAGTTCTTC
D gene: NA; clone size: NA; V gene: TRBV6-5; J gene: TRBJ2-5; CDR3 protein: CASSYFQGVETQYF; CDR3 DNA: TGTGCCAGCAGTTACTTCCAGGGAGTCGAGACCCAGTACTTC
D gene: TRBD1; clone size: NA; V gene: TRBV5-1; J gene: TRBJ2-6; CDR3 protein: CASSLGDRGFSGANVLTF; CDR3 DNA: TGCGCCAGCAGCTTGGGGGACAGGGGATTCTCTGGGGCCAACGTCCTGACTTTC
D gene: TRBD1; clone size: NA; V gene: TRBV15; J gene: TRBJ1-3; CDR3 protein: CATSEDRGSGNTIYF; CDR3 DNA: TGTGCCACCAGCGAAGACAGGGGCTCGGGAAACACCATATATTTT
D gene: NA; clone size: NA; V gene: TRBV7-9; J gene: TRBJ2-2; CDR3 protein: CASSSPTGAANTGELFF; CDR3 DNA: TGTGCCAGCAGCTCCCCCACAGGAGCCGCGAACACCGGGGAGCTGTTTTTT
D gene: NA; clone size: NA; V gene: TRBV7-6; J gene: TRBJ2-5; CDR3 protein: CASSPSPGHGETQYF; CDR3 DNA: TGTGCCAGCAGCCCTTCCCCAGGGCACGGAGAGACCCAGTACTTC
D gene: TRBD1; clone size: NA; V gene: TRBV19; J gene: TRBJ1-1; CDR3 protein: CASSFGQVEAFF; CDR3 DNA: TGTGCCAGTAGTTTCGGACAGGTTGAAGCTTTCTTT
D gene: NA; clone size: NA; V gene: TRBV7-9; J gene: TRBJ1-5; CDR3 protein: CASSWPHTVDSNQPQHF; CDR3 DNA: TGTGCCAGCAGCTGGCCCCACACAGTGGATAGCAATCAGCCCCAGCATTTT
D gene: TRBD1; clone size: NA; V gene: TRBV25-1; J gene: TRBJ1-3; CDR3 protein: CASSQGTAGNTIYF; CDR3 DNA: TGTGCCAGCAGCCAAGGGACAGCTGGAAACACCATATATTTT
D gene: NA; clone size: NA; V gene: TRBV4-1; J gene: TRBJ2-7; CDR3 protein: CASSQAVSSYEQYF; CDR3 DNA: TGCGCCAGCAGCCAAGCGGTTAGCTCCTACGAGCAGTACTTC
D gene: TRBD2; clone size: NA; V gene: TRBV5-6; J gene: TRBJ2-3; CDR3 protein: CASSLTSGGPDTQYF; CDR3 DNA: TGTGCCAGCAGCTTGACTAGCGGGGGGCCAGATACGCAGTATTTT
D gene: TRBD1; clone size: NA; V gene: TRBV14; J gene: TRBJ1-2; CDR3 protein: CASSQTGGPYGYTF; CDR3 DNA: TGTGCCAGCAGCCAGACAGGGGGCCCCTATGGCTACACCTTC
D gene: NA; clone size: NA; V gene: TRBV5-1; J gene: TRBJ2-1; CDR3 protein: CASSLAKWGTLNEQFF; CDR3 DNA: TGCGCCAGCAGCTTGGCCAAGTGGGGGACCCTCAATGAGCAGTTCTTC
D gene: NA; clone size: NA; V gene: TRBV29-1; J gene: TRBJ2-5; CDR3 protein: CSVEDRTQETQYF; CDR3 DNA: TGCAGCGTTGAAGACAGGACCCAAGAGACCCAGTACTTC
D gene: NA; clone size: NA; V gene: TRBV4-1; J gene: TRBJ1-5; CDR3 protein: CASSQDRSAHQPQHF; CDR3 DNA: TGCGCCAGCAGCCAAGATCGGAGTGCACATCAGCCCCAGCATTTT
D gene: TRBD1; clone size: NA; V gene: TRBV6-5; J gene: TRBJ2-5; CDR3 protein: CASSYGQGWTRETQYF; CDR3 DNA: TGTGCCAGCAGTTACGGACAGGGGTGGACGCGAGAGACCCAGTACTTC
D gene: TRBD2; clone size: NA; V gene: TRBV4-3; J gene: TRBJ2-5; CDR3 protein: CASSQGLQETQYF; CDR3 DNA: TGCGCCAGCAGCCAGGGACTACAAGAGACCCAGTACTTC
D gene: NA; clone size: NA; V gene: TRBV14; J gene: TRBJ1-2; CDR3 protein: CASSQDNRPAGYTF; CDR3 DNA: TGTGCCAGCAGCCAAGATAACAGGCCGGCGGGCTACACCTTC
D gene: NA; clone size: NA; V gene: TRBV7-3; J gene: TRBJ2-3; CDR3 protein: CASSPGHFSTDTQYF; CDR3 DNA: TGTGCCAGCAGCCCCGGACACTTTAGCACAGATACGCAGTATTTT
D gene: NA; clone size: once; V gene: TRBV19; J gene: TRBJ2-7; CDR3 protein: CASSIGAGPYEQYF; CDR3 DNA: TGTGCCAGTAGTATTGGGGCAGGTCCCTACGAGCAGTACTTC
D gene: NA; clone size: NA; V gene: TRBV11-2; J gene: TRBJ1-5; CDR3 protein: CASSLGTDQPQHF; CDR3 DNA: TGTGCCAGCAGCTTAGGGACAGATCAGCCCCAGCATTTT
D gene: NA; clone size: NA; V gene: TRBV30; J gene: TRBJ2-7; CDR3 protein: CAWSVGAYEQYF; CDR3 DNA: TGTGCCTGGAGTGTGGGGGCCTACGAGCAGTACTTC
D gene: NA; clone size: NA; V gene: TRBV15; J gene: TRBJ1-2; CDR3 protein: CATSNRGTNYGYTF; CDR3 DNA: TGTGCCACCAGCAATAGGGGAACGAACTATGGCTACACCTTC
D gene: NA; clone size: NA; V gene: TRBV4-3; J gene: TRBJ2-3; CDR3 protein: CASSQVGGWADTQYF; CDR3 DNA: TGCGCCAGCAGCCAAGTCGGTGGGTGGGCAGATACGCAGTATTTT
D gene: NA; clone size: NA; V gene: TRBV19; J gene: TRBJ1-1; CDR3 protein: CASSLGTNTEAFF; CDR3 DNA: TGTGCCAGTAGTCTCGGGACGAACACTGAAGCTTTCTTT
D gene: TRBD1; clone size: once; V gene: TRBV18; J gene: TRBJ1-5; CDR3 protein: CASSRTGDSNQPQHF; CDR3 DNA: TGTGCCAGCTCACGGACAGGGGATAGCAATCAGCCCCAGCATTTT
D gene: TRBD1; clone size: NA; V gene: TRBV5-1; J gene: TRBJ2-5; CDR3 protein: CASSLGQGAWETQYF; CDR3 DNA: TGCGCCAGCAGCTTGGGACAGGGGGCGTGGGAGACCCAGTACTTC
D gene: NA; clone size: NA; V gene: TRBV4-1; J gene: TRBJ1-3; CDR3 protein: CASSQGPGNTIYF; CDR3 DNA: TGCGCCAGCAGCCAGGGACCGGGAAACACCATATATTTT